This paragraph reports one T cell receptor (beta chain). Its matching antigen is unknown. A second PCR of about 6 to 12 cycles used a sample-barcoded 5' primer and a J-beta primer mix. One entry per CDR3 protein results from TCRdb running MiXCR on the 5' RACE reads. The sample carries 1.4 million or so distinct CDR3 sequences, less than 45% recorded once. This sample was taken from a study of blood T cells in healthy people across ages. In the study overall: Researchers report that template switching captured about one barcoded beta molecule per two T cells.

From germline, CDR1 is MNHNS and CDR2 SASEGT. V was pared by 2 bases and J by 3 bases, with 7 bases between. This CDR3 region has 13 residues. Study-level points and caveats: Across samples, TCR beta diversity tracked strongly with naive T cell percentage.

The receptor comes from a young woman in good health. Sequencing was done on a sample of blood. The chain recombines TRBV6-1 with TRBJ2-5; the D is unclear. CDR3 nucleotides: TGTGCCAGCAGTGAAAGGCTGGAAGAGACCCAGTACTTC. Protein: CASSERLEETQYF.